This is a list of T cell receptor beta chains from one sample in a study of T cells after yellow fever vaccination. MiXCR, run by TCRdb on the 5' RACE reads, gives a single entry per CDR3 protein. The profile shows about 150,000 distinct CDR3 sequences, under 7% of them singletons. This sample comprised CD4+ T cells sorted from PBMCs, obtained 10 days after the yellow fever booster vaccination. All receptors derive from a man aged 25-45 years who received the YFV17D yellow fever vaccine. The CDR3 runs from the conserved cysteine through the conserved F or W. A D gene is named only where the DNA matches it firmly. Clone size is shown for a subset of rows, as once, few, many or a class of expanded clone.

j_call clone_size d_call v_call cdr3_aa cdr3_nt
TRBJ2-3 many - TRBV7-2 CASSKALTGSTDTQYF TGTGCCAGCAGCAAGGCACTCACAGGGTCCACAGATACGCAGTATTTT
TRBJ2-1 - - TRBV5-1 CVSSLFGTGSYNEQFF TGCGTCAGCAGCTTATTTGGGACTGGCTCCTACAATGAGCAGTTCTTC
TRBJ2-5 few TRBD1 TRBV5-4 CASSLFAGTEETQYF TGTGCCAGCAGCTTGTTCGCCGGGACAGAAGAGACCCAGTACTTC
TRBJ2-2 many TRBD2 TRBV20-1 CSARDSRLAGGTGELFF TGCAGTGCTAGAGATAGCAGACTAGCGGGAGGGACCGGGGAGCTGTTTTTT
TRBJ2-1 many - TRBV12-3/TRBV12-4 CASRYPGASVIF TGTGCCAGCAGATACCCCGGGGCTAGCGTGATCTTC
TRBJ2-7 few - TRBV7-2 CASSSKPGPEQYF TGTGCCAGCAGCTCGAAGCCGGGACCCGAGCAGTACTTC
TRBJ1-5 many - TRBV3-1 CASSLRGSNQPQHF TGTGCCAGCAGTCTACGAGGTAGCAATCAGCCCCAGCATTTT
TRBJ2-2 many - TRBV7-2 CASSPGRERELFF TGTGCCAGCAGCCCAGGCAGGGAACGGGAGCTGTTTTTT
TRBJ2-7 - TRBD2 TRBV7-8 CASSLEGRAPSEQYF TGTGCCAGCAGCTTAGAGGGGAGGGCTCCTTCCGAGCAGTACTTC
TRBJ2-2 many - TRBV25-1 CASSRSGSDTGELFF TGTGCCAGCAGTCGAAGTGGCTCCGACACCGGGGAGCTGTTTTTT
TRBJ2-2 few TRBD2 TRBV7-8 CASSRQSSGRAFYTGELFF TGTGCCAGCAGCCGGCAGAGTAGCGGGAGGGCCTTTTATACCGGGGAGCTGTTTTTT
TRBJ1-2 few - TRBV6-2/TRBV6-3 CASSYTGNYGYTF TGTGCCAGCAGTTACACGGGTAACTATGGCTACACCTTC
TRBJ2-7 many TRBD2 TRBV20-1 CSASSGSMHEQYF TGCAGTGCTAGTAGCGGGAGTATGCACGAGCAGTACTTC
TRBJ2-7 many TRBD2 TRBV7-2 CASSLDAGGSYEQYF TGTGCCAGCAGCTTAGACGCGGGAGGGTCCTACGAGCAGTACTTC
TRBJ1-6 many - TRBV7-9 CASSPGKENSPLHF TGTGCCAGCAGCCCAGGGAAGGAAAATTCACCCCTCCACTTT
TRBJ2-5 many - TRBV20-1 CSALRGPVYF TGCAGTGCTCTTCGGGGCCCCGTCTACTTC
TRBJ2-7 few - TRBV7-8 CASWEGTVPYEQYF TGTGCCAGCTGGGAAGGGACTGTACCTTACGAGCAGTACTTC
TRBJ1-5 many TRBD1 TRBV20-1 CSATGQYNQPQHF TGCAGTGCCACGGGACAGTACAATCAGCCCCAGCATTTT
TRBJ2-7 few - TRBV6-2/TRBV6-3 CASTQLGTEQYF TGTGCCAGCACCCAGCTGGGGACCGAGCAGTACTTC
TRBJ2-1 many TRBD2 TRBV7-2 CASRTDTRLAEYNEQFF TGTGCCAGCAGGACAGATACGAGACTAGCGGAGTACAATGAGCAGTTCTTC
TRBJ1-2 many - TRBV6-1 CASRSQGPGGYTF TGTGCCAGCAGGTCACAGGGACCGGGAGGCTACACCTTC
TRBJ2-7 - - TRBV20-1 CSARKRAGEQYF TGCAGTGCTAGAAAACGGGCCGGGGAGCAGTACTTC
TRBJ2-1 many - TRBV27 CASSPQRLTLEQFF TGTGCCAGCAGTCCCCAGCGGTTAACCTTAGAGCAGTTCTTC
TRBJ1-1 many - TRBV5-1 CASSLLASRNTEAFF TGCGCCAGCAGCTTGCTGGCATCACGGAACACTGAAGCTTTCTTT
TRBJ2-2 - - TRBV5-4 CASSFEGSTGELFF TGTGCCAGCAGCTTCGAGGGGTCCACCGGGGAGCTGTTTTTT
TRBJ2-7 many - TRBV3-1 CASSQLSGYEQYF TGTGCCAGCAGCCAATTGAGCGGCTACGAGCAGTACTTC
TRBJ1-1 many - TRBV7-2 CASSSLRGGGGEAFF TGTGCCAGCAGCTCGCTTAGGGGGGGCGGGGGAGAAGCTTTCTTT
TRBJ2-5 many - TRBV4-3 CASSGRPAETQYF TGCGCCAGCAGTGGCCGACCGGCGGAGACCCAGTACTTC
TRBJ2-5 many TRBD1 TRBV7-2 CASSSRTGPETQYF TGTGCCAGCAGCTCCCGGACAGGGCCAGAGACCCAGTACTTC
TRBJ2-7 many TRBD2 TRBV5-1 CASSSGGDGHYEQYF TGCGCCAGCAGCTCGGGAGGTGACGGACACTACGAGCAGTACTTC
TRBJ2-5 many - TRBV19 CASSIGSGLAETQYF TGTGCCAGTAGTATTGGTAGTGGACTTGCAGAGACCCAGTACTTC
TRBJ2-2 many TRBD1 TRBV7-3 CASSRTGNTGELFF TGTGCCAGCAGCCGGACAGGGAACACCGGGGAGCTGTTTTTT
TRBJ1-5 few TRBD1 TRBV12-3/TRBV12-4 CASSPSGGDQPQHF TGTGCCAGCAGTCCCTCAGGGGGTGATCAGCCCCAGCATTTT
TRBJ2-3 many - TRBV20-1 CSARVPRIGTDTQYF TGCAGTGCTAGAGTCCCCAGGATTGGCACAGATACGCAGTATTTT
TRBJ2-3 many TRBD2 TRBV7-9 CASSSGTSGSTDTQYF TGTGCCAGCAGCTCCGGGACTAGCGGGAGTACAGATACGCAGTATTTT
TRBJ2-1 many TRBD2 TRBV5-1 CASRVGAGGLGDEQFF TGCGCCAGCAGGGTCGGAGCGGGAGGATTGGGCGATGAGCAGTTCTTC
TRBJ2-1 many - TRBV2 CASSERQGSFF TGTGCCAGCAGTGAACGGCAGGGAAGTTTCTTC
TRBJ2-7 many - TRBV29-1 CSALPQGAGIGQYF TGCAGCGCCTTACCTCAGGGCGCAGGGATAGGGCAGTACTTC
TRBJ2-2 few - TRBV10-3 CAIREGNGAGELFF TGTGCCATCCGAGAGGGGAATGGTGCCGGGGAGCTGTTTTTT
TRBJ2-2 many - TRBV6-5 CASSYFLSLRGTGELFF TGTGCCAGCAGTTACTTCCTTAGTCTCCGTGGCACCGGGGAGCTGTTTTTT
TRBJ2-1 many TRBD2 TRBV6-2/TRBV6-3 CASSYWTSGSIPGQFF TGTGCCAGCAGTTACTGGACTAGCGGGAGTATTCCCGGGCAGTTCTTC
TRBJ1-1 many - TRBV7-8 CASSFYGGGGTEAFF TGTGCCAGCAGCTTTTATGGGGGCGGGGGGACTGAAGCTTTCTTT
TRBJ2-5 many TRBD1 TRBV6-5 CASSRPQGALVETQYF TGTGCCAGCAGTCGCCCGCAGGGGGCTCTGGTAGAGACCCAGTACTTC
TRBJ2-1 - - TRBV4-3 CASSLGSAALGNEQFF TGCGCCAGCAGCCTTGGGAGCGCGGCCCTAGGGAATGAGCAGTTCTTC
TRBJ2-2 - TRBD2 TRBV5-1 CASSPLPRERGNTGELFF TGCGCCAGCAGCCCTCTCCCCCGGGAGCGGGGTAACACCGGGGAGCTGTTTTTT
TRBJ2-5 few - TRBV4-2 CASSQGMGIQETQYF TGTGCCAGCAGCCAAGGGATGGGGATTCAAGAGACCCAGTACTTC
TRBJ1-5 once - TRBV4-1 CASSPTGSHQPQHF TGCGCCAGCAGCCCCACAGGATCCCATCAGCCCCAGCATTTT
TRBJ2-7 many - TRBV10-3 CAISDDVYEQYF TGTGCCATCAGTGATGATGTCTACGAGCAGTACTTC
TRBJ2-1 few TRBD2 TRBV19 CASARLAGDNEQFF TGTGCCAGTGCTCGACTAGCGGGAGACAATGAGCAGTTCTTC
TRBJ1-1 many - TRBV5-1 CASSLRQGGDTEAFF TGCGCCAGCAGCTTACGCCAGGGAGGGGACACTGAAGCTTTCTTT
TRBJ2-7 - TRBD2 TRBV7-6 CASSLAGGGSYEQYF TGTGCCAGCAGCTTAGCCGGCGGGGGCTCCTACGAGCAGTACTTC